Presented here are 27 T cell receptor beta chains from one specimen sequenced in a study of blood T cell repertoires in COVID-19. Libraries were prepared by immunoSEQ multiplex PCR; TCRdb keeps only in-frame clonotypes and omits some of them. The sample holds roughly 150,000 clones, about 90% seen once. Input material: peripheral blood. All receptors come from a man older than 75 with acute or convalescent COVID-19.

The V gene is TRBV18, the J gene TRBJ2-1, with D possibly being TRBD1 (6 bases). Germline CDR1 KGHSH, CDR2 LQKENI. Trimming left V 3 bases short and J 5 bases short, with 20 bases between. This CDR3 contains 17 residues. The CDR3 sequence: CASSPIRSRSGDNEQFF. For the CDR3, the DNA is TGTGCCAGCTCACCTATCAGGTCCCGGTCAGGGGACAATGAGCAGTTCTTC.

The rearrangement links TRBV5-1 to TRBJ2-7, with TRBD2 matching over 9 bases. The CDR3 totals 14 residues. Germline V gives CDR1 SGHRS, CDR2 YFSETQ. With V trimmed by 1 base and J by 6 bases, 5 bases remained unmatched. The CDR3 nucleotides are TGCGCCAGCAGCTTGACTAGCGGGTATGTCGAGCAGTACTTC. Translating gives CASSLTSGYVEQYF.

The chain has TRBV7-9 and TRBJ2-7, with TRBD1 as a possible D gene (5 bases). Trimming took off 1 base at V and 2 bases at J, with 18 bases between the two ends. This CDR3 spans 17 amino acids. The germline gives CDR1 SEHNR, CDR2 FQNEAQ (reference sequence). CDR3 in amino acids: CASSLGGGATATYEQYF. CDR3 in DNA: TGTGCCAGCAGCTTAGGGGGTGGGGCGACAGCTACCTACGAGCAGTACTTC.

A single count supports this clone. The chain recombines TRBV25-1 with TRBJ1-2; D is undetermined. Trimming took off 4 bases at V and 6 bases at J, with 12 bases between the two ends. Germline CDR1 MGHDK, CDR2 SYGVNS. The CDR3 has 13 residues. Here the CDR3 reads CASSVPGNNGYTF. The CDR3, as DNA: TGTGCCAGCAGTGTGCCCGGGAATAATGGCTACACCTTC.

The V and J genes are TRBV19 and TRBJ1-1; 9 nucleotides agree with TRBD1. Germline CDR1 LNHDA, CDR2 SQIVND (reference sequence). This CDR3 is 17 amino acids long. Trimming at V came to 3 bases and at J to 5 bases, leaving 13 bases not matched to a gene. The CDR3 reads CASSILGTGLVGTEAFF. For the CDR3, the DNA is TGTGCCAGTAGTATTTTAGGGACAGGGCTAGTGGGTACTGAAGCTTTCTTT.

This clone was seen just once. This chain joins TRBV18 and TRBJ1-1; the D is unclear. The V and J ends lost 1 base and 3 bases respectively, with 12 bases between them. CDR3 length equals 15 residues. Germline V gene lookup returns CDR1 KGHSH and CDR2 LQKENI. CDR3 nucleotide sequence: TGTGCCAGCTCACCACGTCGGGGTTCGGACACTGAAGCTTTCTTT. Translation gives CASSPRRGSDTEAFF.

This clone was observed once. The chain carries TRBV2 and TRBJ2-5, with 8 nucleotides matching TRBD2. The germline CDR1 and CDR2 sequences are SNHLY and FYNNEI. Trimming at V came to 6 bases and at J to 1 base, leaving 4 bases not matched to a gene. This CDR3 is built from 14 residues. For the CDR3, the DNA is TGTGCCAGCAGGGGCGGGGGGATCCAAGAGACCCAGTACTTC. The encoded protein is CASRGGGIQETQYF. Filled out from reference TRBV2 and TRBJ2-5, the complete variable domain reads EPEVTQTPSHQVTQMGQEVILRCVPISNHLYFYWYRQILGQKVEFLVSFYNNEISEKSEIFDDQFSVERPDGSNFTLKIRSTKLEDSAMYFCASRGGGIQETQYFGPGTRLLVL.

The chain recombines TRBV6-5 with TRBJ1-5, with TRBD1 matching over 8 bases. Germline CDR1 is MNHEY and CDR2 is SVGAGI. The CDR3 is 15 residues long. V lost 7 bases to trimming and J lost 3 bases; unmatched junction nucleotides: 8. This CDR3 is CASNPDREYNQPQHF. CDR3 nucleotides: TGTGCCAGCAATCCGGACAGGGAGTACAATCAGCCCCAGCATTTT.

V is TRBV3-1 (or the pseudogene TRBV3-2) and J is TRBJ2-5; 14 bases align to TRBD2. The CDR3 has 17 residues. Germline-derived CDR1 and CDR2 are LGHDT and YNNKEL (reference sequence). The V gene end was trimmed by 1 base and the J gene end by 1 base; junction bases not matched to a gene: 2. The chain's CDR3 is CASSQGGLAGAQETQYF. In nucleotides, the CDR3 is TGTGCCAGCAGCCAAGGGGGACTAGCGGGAGCCCAAGAGACCCAGTACTTC.

Turning to this clone: One end of the junction varies from germline; a read error may be responsible. The rearrangement links TRBV29-1 to TRBJ1-2; D may be TRBD1 (5 bases). Germline V gene data show CDR1 as SQVTM and CDR2 as ANQGSEA. This CDR3 has 14 amino acids. CDR3 residues: CSVEVLPGDYGHTF. The CDR3 nucleotides are TGCAGCGTTGAGGTCCTCCCCGGGGACTATGGCCACACCTTC.

The rearrangement joins TRBV7-6 to TRBJ2-5, with a possible D match to TRBD2 (6 bases). V shed 1 base and J shed 5 bases, with 11 bases lying between them. This CDR3 region has 14 residues. Germline V gene data show CDR1 as SGHVS and CDR2 as FNYEAQ. Written as DNA, the CDR3 is TGTGCCAGCAGCTTAGTAGGCGGGGAGGAGACCCAGTACTTC. Encoded protein: CASSLVGGEETQYF.

The chain is built from TRBV6-1 and TRBJ2-7; 8 bases map to TRBD1. The germline V gene has CDR1 MNHNS and CDR2 SASEGT. After removal of 3 bases from V and 1 base from J, the junction contained 8 bases not matched to a gene. This CDR3 contains 16 residues. CDR3 in amino acids: CASSEVQGARSYEQYF. Written as DNA, the CDR3 is TGTGCCAGCAGTGAGGTGCAGGGGGCGCGATCCTACGAGCAGTACTTC.

The chain recombines TRBV30 with TRBJ2-5, with D possibly being TRBD1 (6 bases). The V gene's germline CDR1 is GTSNPN and CDR2 SVGIG (reference sequence). The CDR3 runs 14 residues. V was pared by 1 base and J by 2 bases, with 11 bases between. The CDR3: CAWSDLTGQETQYF. DNA for the CDR3: TGTGCCTGGAGTGACCTGACAGGACAAGAGACCCAGTACTTC.

The V call is TRBV30, the J call TRBJ2-3, with D possibly matching TRBD2 (6 bases). The germline gives CDR1 GTSNPN, CDR2 SVGIG (reference sequence). This CDR3 is built from 13 residues. V lost 2 bases and J 4 bases, leaving 10 bases between the germline ends. CDR3 nucleotide sequence: TGTGCCTGGAGTCCCGCGGGGCCAGATACGCAGTATTTT. As protein: CAWSPAGPDTQYF.

The chain uses TRBV5-1 and TRBJ2-5, with TRBD1 matching over 9 bases. The CDR3 has 16 residues. V gave up 0 bases and J gave up 1 base; unmatched junction bases: 4. Looked up from germline, CDR1 is SGHRS and CDR2 is YFSETQ. CDR3 DNA sequence: TGCGCCAGCAGCTTGGCCTCGGGACAGGGCCAAGAGACCCAGTACTTC. It encodes CASSLASGQGQETQYF.

Here the CDR3 DNA reads TGTGCCAGCACAGGGCTCACCGGGGAGCTGTTTTTT. Its protein product is CASTGLTGELFF. This chain links TRBV28 with TRBJ2-2; tentative D call: TRBD1 (5 bases). V gave up 7 bases and J gave up 4 bases, with 7 bases separating them. The CDR3 is made up of 12 amino acids. Germline CDR1 MDHEN, CDR2 SYDVKM.

The chain carries TRBV30 and TRBJ2-7, with TRBD1 matching 10 bases. The CDR3 consists of 13 residues. V gave up 1 base and J gave up 7 bases; unmatched junction bases: 4. CDR1 is GTSNPN and CDR2 is SVGIG in the germline V gene (reference sequence). The CDR3: CAWSEDRGGEQYF. In DNA, the CDR3 is TGTGCCTGGAGTGAGGACAGGGGGGGAGAGCAGTACTTC. The complete variable domain, with remaining parts taken from reference TRBV30 and TRBJ2-7, reads SQTIHQWPATLVQPVGSPLSLECTVEGTSNPNLYWYRQAAGRGLQLLFYSVGIGQISSEVPQNLSASRPQDRQFILSSKKLLLSDSGFYLCAWSEDRGGEQYFGPGTRLTVT.

This sequence joins TRBV5-1 and TRBJ2-1; D may be TRBD1 (5 bases). Germline-derived CDR1 and CDR2 are SGHRS and YFSETQ. The V and J ends lost 2 bases and 11 bases respectively, with 11 bases between them. This CDR3 has 12 amino acids. In DNA form, the CDR3 reads TGCGCCAGCAGCTTACAGGACCATCAGCAGTTCTTC. The encoded protein is CASSLQDHQQFF.

This clone was recorded only once. The chain combines TRBV5-4 with TRBJ1-1; D is unclear. The ends were cut back, 2 bases at V and 6 bases at J, with 17 bases in the middle. The germline V gene encodes CDR1 SGHNT and CDR2 YYREEE (reference sequence). CDR3 length: 15 residues. Here the CDR3 reads CASSLSQEGKPEAFF. CDR3 DNA sequence: TGTGCCAGCAGCTTATCGCAGGAAGGCAAACCTGAAGCTTTCTTT.

Comments on this clone: The germline gene is not matched at one end of the junction; a read error may be the cause. The gene calls are TRBV7-2 and TRBJ2-3; possible D gene TRBD2, 6 bases. The CDR3 loop spans 14 amino acids. The germline CDR1 and CDR2 sequences are SGHTA and FQGNSA. The CDR3 sequence is CASNLVPGADTQYF. The CDR3, as DNA: TGTGCCAGCAACTTAGTACCGGGGGCAGATACGCAGTATTTT.

The genes are TRBV29-1 and TRBJ1-2; 7 bases agree with TRBD1. The CDR3 is made up of 11 amino acids. V trimming: 4 bases; J trimming: 6 bases; junction bases outside the gene matches: 2. In germline, CDR1 is SQVTM, CDR2 ANQGSEA. CDR3 residues: CSVAGGDGYTF. The CDR3 DNA follows: TGCAGCGTTGCAGGGGGAGATGGCTACACCTTC.

This chain joins TRBV7-8 and TRBJ2-3; a weak D match, TRBD2 (5 bases). Trimming removed 3 bases from V and 4 bases from J, with 8 bases in between. Germline values: CDR1 SGHVS, CDR2 FQNEAQ. The CDR3 runs 13 residues. CDR3: CASSFYGADTQYF. The CDR3 DNA follows: TGTGCCAGCAGCTTCTACGGGGCAGATACGCAGTATTTT.

The chain has TRBV3-1 (or the pseudogene TRBV3-2) and TRBJ2-3; TRBD2 matches at 9 bases. Germline loops: CDR1 LGHDT, CDR2 YNNKEL (reference sequence). V shed 4 bases, J shed 6 bases, and the junction held 14 bases outside the gene matches. This CDR3 is built from 17 residues. The CDR3 loop reads CASSLLGGGAIGDTQYF. The CDR3 DNA sequence: TGTGCCAGCAGCCTCCTTGGCGGGGGGGCAATTGGGGATACGCAGTATTTT.

The CDR3 DNA is TGTGCCAGCAGCACCGGGACAGGGGAGGGTGGCACTGAAGCTTTCTTT. Protein product: CASSTGTGEGGTEAFF. The V and J genes are TRBV5-6 and TRBJ1-1; 10 positions agree with TRBD1. V lost 4 bases and J lost 4; bases outside the gene matches: 10. Germline CDR1 and CDR2: SGHDT and YYEEEE. This CDR3 is built from 16 residues. Full variable domain (outside the CDR3, taken from reference TRBV5-6 and TRBJ1-1): DAGVTQSPTHLIKTRGQQVTLRCSPKSGHDTVSWYQQALGQGPQFIFQYYEEEERQRGNFPDRFSGHQFPNYSSELNVNALLLGDSALYLCASSTGTGEGGTEAFFGQGTRLTVV.

Note on this clone: The CDR3 end shows no conserved phenylalanine or tryptophan, and so a read error is likely. Because the CDR3's place on the DNA is in doubt, the DNA is left out and the CDR3 is given as listed by TCRdb. J is TRBJ2-7 and V is TRBV28; TRBD1 reflects the table's D call only, with no check against the DNA. The CDR3 length is 12 residues, termini included. Germline V gene sequence: CDR1 MDHEN, CDR2 SYDVKM. CDR3 loop: CASTSRQVYEGS.

The chain uses TRBV3-1 (or the pseudogene TRBV3-2) and TRBJ2-3; TRBD2 matches 8 bases. The CDR3 loop spans 16 amino acids. V trimming: 1 base; J trimming: 1 base; junction bases outside the gene matches: 4. The V gene's germline CDR1 is LGHDT and CDR2 YNNKEL (reference sequence). The CDR3 DNA follows: TGTGCCAGCAGCCAAGCCGGGACTAGGGGCACAGATACGCAGTATTTT. It translates to CASSQAGTRGTDTQYF.

The chain recombines TRBV9 with TRBJ2-2; 9 nucleotides agree with TRBD2. CDR1 and CDR2 (germline): SGDLS, YYNGEE. The CDR3 sequence is 19 residues long. Trimming at V came to 0 bases and at J to 0 bases, leaving 9 bases not matched to a gene. Here the CDR3 reads CASSVAPVAGGPNTGELFF. The CDR3 coding sequence is TGTGCCAGCAGCGTAGCCCCGGTTGCGGGAGGGCCGAACACCGGGGAGCTGTTTTTT.